This section outlines one T cell receptor (beta chain) sequence together with its context. The antigen remains unidentified. This sample's treatment: roughly 11-day PBMC culture with coronavirus spike peptide pools or control peptides (ViraFEST assay). ViraFEST grew antigen-specific T cells using peptide pools, then sequenced TCRs. Cultured CD4+ T cells had their DNA profiled by the Oncomine TCR Beta short-read assay. TCRdb itself ran the PCR reads through MiXCR, one entry per CDR3 protein. The top ten hold roughly 20% of the sample, which has about 9,000 distinct CDR3 sequences, about 47% seen once. The sample belongs to a study of vaccination and CD4 T cells after COVID-19. Study in general: Convalescent patients gave post-COVID blood a median about 100 days post-diagnosis, range 35 to 161. Sampling that followed vaccination took place a median approximately 70 days after dose two, within a range of 14 to 241.

V was pared by 4 bases and J by 9 bases, with 23 bases between. This CDR3 contains 17 residues. Germline V gives CDR1 SGHDT, CDR2 YYEEEE. Sequencing input: CD4+ T cells from blood, cultured in vitro. This clonotype was sampled from a human donor who had recovered from COVID-19. The chain couples TRBV5-6 to TRBJ1-6; D is undetermined. CDR3 sequence: CASSPIGGRSRASPLHF. DNA of the CDR3: TGTGCCAGCAGCCCCATCGGCGGGCGCTCGAGGGCTTCACCCCTCCACTTT.